A selection of T cell receptor beta chains follows, all from one sample in a study of T-cell memory formation after mild COVID-19. TCRdb analysed the 5' RACE reads with MiXCR anew, one entry per CDR3 protein. The data show around 530,000 distinct CDR3 sequences, roughly 20% seen once. What was sequenced was PBMCs or a T cell subset sorted from them (not recorded which). Receptors originate from an adult woman who had mild COVID-19 (a few samples of this study predate the infection). Cell type and time point are not known. The CDR3 runs from the conserved cysteine through the conserved F or W. Each record gives: D gene, clone size, V gene, J gene, CDR3 DNA, CDR3 protein. A D gene is named only where the DNA matches it firmly. Rows may omit the clone size; those that give it use once, few, many or a size class.

-,few,TRBV29-1,TRBJ2-7,TGCAGCGTTGAGGACGGACCCTACGAGCAGTACTTC,CSVEDGPYEQYF
-,few,TRBV7-6,TRBJ1-1,TGTGCCAGCAGCTTAGGAGGGGGGAAGACTGAAGCTTTCTTT,CASSLGGGKTEAFF
TRBD2,few,TRBV20-1,TRBJ2-1,TGCAGTGCTAGGCGGGAGAGATCTTACAATGAGCAGTTCTTC,CSARRERSYNEQFF
TRBD2,-,TRBV20-1,TRBJ2-7,TGCAGTGCTAACCCCTATAGCGGGGCTGCCTACGAGCAGTACTTC,CSANPYSGAAYEQYF
TRBD1,-,TRBV7-3,TRBJ2-3,TGTGCCAGCAGCTACCTCGACAGGGCATCGTCAGATACGCAGTATTTT,CASSYLDRASSDTQYF
TRBD1,few,TRBV6-2/TRBV6-3,TRBJ2-5,TGTGCCAGCAGTTTCCCGGGACAGGGGGCGCGGGAGACCCAGTACTTC,CASSFPGQGARETQYF
-,-,TRBV4-2,TRBJ2-4,TGTGCCAGCAGCCAAGACCTAGCCAAAAACATTCAGTACTTC,CASSQDLAKNIQYF
TRBD1,-,TRBV29-1,TRBJ2-1,TGCAGCGTAGACAGGGATTCCTACAATGAGCAGTTCTTC,CSVDRDSYNEQFF
TRBD2,-,TRBV12-3/TRBV12-4,TRBJ2-1,TGTGCCAGCAGTCCCCACCCAGCGGGGGGGCCAAATGAGCAGTTCTTC,CASSPHPAGGPNEQFF
-,-,TRBV19,TRBJ2-7,TGTGCCAGTAGTACCACCTCTTCCGGGGAGCAGTACTTC,CASSTTSSGEQYF
-,few,TRBV29-1,TRBJ1-1,TGCAGCGTTGAAGACCGGAGGGCCATCGGCACTGAAGCTTTCTTT,CSVEDRRAIGTEAFF
-,-,TRBV19,TRBJ2-3,TGTGCCAGTAGTATACCCCGGAGGGGAGGAGATACGCAGTATTTT,CASSIPRRGGDTQYF
TRBD1,few,TRBV7-9,TRBJ1-5,TGTGCCAGCAGCGCCGGGACAGGGGGCCCTCAGCCCCAGCATTTT,CASSAGTGGPQPQHF
TRBD1,-,TRBV6-1,TRBJ1-1,TGTGCCAGCAGTGCGCGGACAGGGGTTATGAACACTGAAGCTTTCTTT,CASSARTGVMNTEAFF
-,-,TRBV23-1,TRBJ1-5,TGCGCCAGCAGTCAAACGGACAGAGGGAATCAGCCCCAGCATTTT,CASSQTDRGNQPQHF
-,few,TRBV5-1,TRBJ2-1,TGCGCCAGCAGCTTGGAACTCGTAGGCAATGAGCAGTTCTTC,CASSLELVGNEQFF
-,-,TRBV24-1,TRBJ2-5,TGTGCCACCGCTGGGGGGGCCCTTCAAGAGACCCAGTACTTC,CATAGGALQETQYF
TRBD1,few,TRBV7-6,TRBJ2-7,TGTGCCAGCAGCCCTCAGACAGGGATGCTACACTACGAGCAGTACTTC,CASSPQTGMLHYEQYF
TRBD2,few,TRBV7-2,TRBJ2-7,TGTGCCAGCAGCGCCGCCGGGACTAGACAAGAGCAGTACTTC,CASSAAGTRQEQYF
-,-,TRBV5-1,TRBJ1-1,TGCGCCAGCAGCCATGGGGGAGGTGGTCACACTGAAGCTTTCTTT,CASSHGGGGHTEAFF
-,few,TRBV29-1,TRBJ1-1,TGCCTCTTTCGGGGTTCGAACACTGAAGCTTTCTTT,CLFRGSNTEAFF
-,-,TRBV9,TRBJ2-7,TGTGCCAGCAGCCCCCATGTGGGGGGCTCCTACGAGCAGTACTTC,CASSPHVGGSYEQYF
TRBD1,-,TRBV6-5,TRBJ1-2,TGTGCCAGCAGCAACCGGACAGGAGGGCATGGCTACACCTTC,CASSNRTGGHGYTF
TRBD2,many,TRBV20-1,TRBJ2-3,TGCAGTGCTAGAGATATCCCCTCTCTACTAGCGGGGGGGCGAGCTGGAGCAGATACGCAGTATTTT,CSARDIPSLLAGGRAGADTQYF
TRBD2,-,TRBV12-3/TRBV12-4,TRBJ2-7,TGTGCCAGCAGCCCTGGACTAGCGGGAGGAGGGAGGGAGCAGTACTTC,CASSPGLAGGGREQYF
TRBD1,many,TRBV7-9,TRBJ2-7,TGTGCCAGCAGCTTAGGGGGGACAGGGGGCAGGTACGAGCAGTACTTC,CASSLGGTGGRYEQYF
TRBD1,-,TRBV30,TRBJ1-6,TGTGCCTGGAGTTCGGGAAAAACTGACAGGGTGCGCTCACCCCTCCACTTT,CAWSSGKTDRVRSPLHF
-,few,TRBV13,TRBJ2-7,TGTGCCAGCAGCCGCTACCCTTCGAAATTCCCCCTATTC,CASSRYPSKFPLF
-,few,TRBV12-3/TRBV12-4,TRBJ2-7,TGTGCCAGCAGTAATGAGGGAGGCCCCTACGAGCAGTACTTC,CASSNEGGPYEQYF
TRBD2,-,TRBV5-6,TRBJ2-3,TGTGCCAGCAGTTTCAGACTAGCGGGGAGCACAGATACGCAGTATTTT,CASSFRLAGSTDTQYF
-,-,TRBV20-1,TRBJ1-1,TGCACCGCTAGGACACCGGGCGCTGAAGCTTTCTTT,CTARTPGAEAFF
-,-,TRBV5-1,TRBJ2-7,TGCGCCAGCAGCCCAGAGGGAGATGCTCCTTTCTACGAGCAGTACTTC,CASSPEGDAPFYEQYF
TRBD1,-,TRBV7-2,TRBJ2-5,TGTGCCAGCAGCTTCGACAGGGGGACCCAAGAGACCCAGTACTTC,CASSFDRGTQETQYF
TRBD1,few,TRBV19,TRBJ2-7,TGTGCCAGTAGTAAACTCGGGACAGGGTTTGACGAGCAGTACTTC,CASSKLGTGFDEQYF
-,-,TRBV5-6,TRBJ2-5,TGTGCCAGCAGTTTGGACCGAACCGTAGAGACCCAGTACTTC,CASSLDRTVETQYF
TRBD1,-,TRBV7-9,TRBJ1-1,TGTGCCAGCAGCTTATATCTCAGCCTGGGTACACAGGGGGCGCGGGAAGCTTTCTTT,CASSLYLSLGTQGAREAFF
TRBD2,-,TRBV24-1,TRBJ2-1,TGTGCCACCAGTGCTACTAGCGGGAGGGGTTACAATGAGCAGTTCTTC,CATSATSGRGYNEQFF
-,few,TRBV7-3,TRBJ2-1,TGTGCCAGCAGCTTAATGGCGGGAACAATGTACAATGAGCAGTTCTTC,CASSLMAGTMYNEQFF
TRBD2,-,TRBV29-1,TRBJ2-1,TGCAGCACCTCCGGGGGGAGTTCCTACAATGAGCAGTTCTTC,CSTSGGSSYNEQFF
-,-,TRBV19,TRBJ2-1,TGTGCCAGTTCCGACGGGAGTTTGGAGTTCTTC,CASSDGSLEFF
TRBD1,-,TRBV4-2,TRBJ1-2,TGTGCCAGCAGCCAAGACATGGACAGGCCGATCACCTACTTC,CASSQDMDRPITYF
-,many,TRBV7-2,TRBJ1-2,TGTGCCAGCAGCCCGCCGGGCCAGACGTTCTATGGCTACACCTTC,CASSPPGQTFYGYTF
TRBD1,few,TRBV25-1,TRBJ1-2,TGTGCCAGCAGTGAATGGACAGGGAACTATGGCTACACCTTC,CASSEWTGNYGYTF
TRBD1,-,TRBV4-3,TRBJ2-2,TGCGCCAGCAGCCAACTACTAACCGGGACAGGGATTTTCGGGGAGCTGTTTTTT,CASSQLLTGTGIFGELFF
-,-,TRBV24-1,TRBJ2-7,TGTGCCACCAGTGATCGCGGGAACGAGCAGTACTTC,CATSDRGNEQYF
TRBD2,few,TRBV5-4,TRBJ2-2,TGTGCCAGCAGCTTGGCGGGGAGGGCCACCGGGGAGCTGTTTTTT,CASSLAGRATGELFF
TRBD1,-,TRBV2,TRBJ1-5,TGTGCCAGCAGTGGTCATAGGGACAGTTTTCAGCCCCAGCATTTT,CASSGHRDSFQPQHF
TRBD1,few,TRBV2,TRBJ1-2,TGTGCCAGCATTGAGGGACAGACTAACTATGGCTACACCTTC,CASIEGQTNYGYTF
TRBD2,few,TRBV6-2/TRBV6-3,TRBJ2-1,TGTGCCAGCAGTTCCCAGCGGGAGTTGAATGAGCAGTTCTTC,CASSSQRELNEQFF
-,few,TRBV24-1,TRBJ2-1,TGTGCCACCAGCTCCTACAGTGAGCAGTTCTTC,CATSSYSEQFF
-,few,TRBV4-3,TRBJ2-7,TGCGCCAGCAGCCAAGATATAACGGCGGAAGAGCAGTACTTC,CASSQDITAEEQYF
TRBD2,-,TRBV2,TRBJ2-1,TGTGCCAGCAACCGACTAGCGGGGGGCAATGAGCAGTTCTTC,CASNRLAGGNEQFF
TRBD1,-,TRBV6-5,TRBJ1-1,TGTGCCAGCAGTTACGGTCGGCAGGGGGCTACTGAAGCTTTCTTT,CASSYGRQGATEAFF
-,-,TRBV5-1,TRBJ2-6,TGCGCCAGCAGCTTCCGAGGGCCTGGGGCCAACGTCCTGACTTTC,CASSFRGPGANVLTF
-,-,TRBV20-1,TRBJ1-2,TGCAGTGCTAGAGATCCAGTGGGGAACTATGGCTACACCTTC,CSARDPVGNYGYTF
-,-,TRBV19,TRBJ1-5,TGTGCCAGTAGTATTTTAGGCGGGGCAGTCTATAGCAATCAGCCCCAGCATTTT,CASSILGGAVYSNQPQHF
-,few,TRBV15,TRBJ2-1,TGTGCCACCAGCAGAGGCCTAAATAATGAGCAGTTCTTC,CATSRGLNNEQFF